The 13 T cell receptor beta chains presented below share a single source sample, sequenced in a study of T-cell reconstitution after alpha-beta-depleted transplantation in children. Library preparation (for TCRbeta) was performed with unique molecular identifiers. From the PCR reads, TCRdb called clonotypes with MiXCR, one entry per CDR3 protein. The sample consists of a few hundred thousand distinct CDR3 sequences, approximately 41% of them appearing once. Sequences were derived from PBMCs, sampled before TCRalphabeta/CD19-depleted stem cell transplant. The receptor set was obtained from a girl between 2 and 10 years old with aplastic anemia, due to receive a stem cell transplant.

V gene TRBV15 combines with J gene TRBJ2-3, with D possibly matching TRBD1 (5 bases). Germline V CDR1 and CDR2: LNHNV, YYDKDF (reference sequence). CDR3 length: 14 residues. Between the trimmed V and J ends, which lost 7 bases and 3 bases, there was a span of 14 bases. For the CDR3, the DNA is TGTGCCACCAAGACAGTCCTCGGGACAGATACGCAGTATTTT. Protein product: CATKTVLGTDTQYF.

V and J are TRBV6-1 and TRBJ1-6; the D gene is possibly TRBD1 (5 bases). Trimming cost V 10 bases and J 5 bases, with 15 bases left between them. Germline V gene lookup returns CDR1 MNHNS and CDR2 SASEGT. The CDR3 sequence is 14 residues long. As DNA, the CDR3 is TGTGCCACCCATGTTGGGGGTAATAATTCACCCCTCCACTTT. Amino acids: CATHVGGNNSPLHF.

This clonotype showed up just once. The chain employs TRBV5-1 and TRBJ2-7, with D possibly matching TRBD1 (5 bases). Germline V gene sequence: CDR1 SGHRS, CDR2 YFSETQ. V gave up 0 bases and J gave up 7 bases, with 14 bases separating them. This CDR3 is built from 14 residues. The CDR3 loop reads CASSLDQGVREQYF. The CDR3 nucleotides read TGCGCCAGCAGCTTGGATCAGGGTGTGAGGGAGCAGTACTTC. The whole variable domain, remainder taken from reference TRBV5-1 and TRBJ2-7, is KAGVTQTPRYLIKTRGQQVTLSCSPISGHRSVSWYQQTPGQGLQFLFEYFSETQRNKGNFPGRFSGRQFSNSRSEMNVSTLELGDSALYLCASSLDQGVREQYFGPGTRLTVT.

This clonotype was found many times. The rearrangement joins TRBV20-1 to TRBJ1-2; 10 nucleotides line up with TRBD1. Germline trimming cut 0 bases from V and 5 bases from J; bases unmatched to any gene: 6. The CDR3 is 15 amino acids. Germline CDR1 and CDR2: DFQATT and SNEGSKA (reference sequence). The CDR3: CSARDGDRGMYGYTF. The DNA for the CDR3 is TGCAGTGCTAGAGATGGGGACAGGGGAATGTATGGCTACACCTTC.

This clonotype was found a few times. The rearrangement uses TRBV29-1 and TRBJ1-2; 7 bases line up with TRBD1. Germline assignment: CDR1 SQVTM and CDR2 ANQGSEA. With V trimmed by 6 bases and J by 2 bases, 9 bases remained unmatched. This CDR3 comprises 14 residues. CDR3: CSVGTASSNYGYTF. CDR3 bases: TGCAGCGTGGGGACAGCTTCCTCCAACTATGGCTACACCTTC.

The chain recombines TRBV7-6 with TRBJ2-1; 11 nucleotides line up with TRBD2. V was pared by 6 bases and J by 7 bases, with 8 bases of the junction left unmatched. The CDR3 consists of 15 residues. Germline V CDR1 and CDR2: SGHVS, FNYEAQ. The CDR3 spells CASRPTSGSRNEQFF. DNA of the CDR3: TGTGCCAGCAGACCCACTAGCGGGAGTAGGAATGAGCAGTTCTTC.

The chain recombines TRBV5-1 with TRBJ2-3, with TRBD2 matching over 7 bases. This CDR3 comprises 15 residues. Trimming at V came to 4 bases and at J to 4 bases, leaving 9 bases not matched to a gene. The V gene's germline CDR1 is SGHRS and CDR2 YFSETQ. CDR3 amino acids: CASSRTGTNADTQYF. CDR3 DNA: TGCGCCAGCAGCCGTACCGGGACTAACGCAGATACGCAGTATTTT.

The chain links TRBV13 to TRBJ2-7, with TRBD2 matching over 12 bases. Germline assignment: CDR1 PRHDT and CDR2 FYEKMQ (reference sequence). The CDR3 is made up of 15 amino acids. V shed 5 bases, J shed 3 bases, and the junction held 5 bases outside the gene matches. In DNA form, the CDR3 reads TGTGCCAGCAGCCTGACTAGCGGGGGCCTCTACGAGCAGTACTTC. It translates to CASSLTSGGLYEQYF. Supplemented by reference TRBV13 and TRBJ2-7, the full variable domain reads AAGVIQSPRHLIKEKRETATLKCYPIPRHDTVYWYQQGPGQDPQFLISFYEKMQSDKGSIPDRFSAQQFSDYHSELNMSSLELGDSALYFCASSLTSGGLYEQYFGPGTRLTVT.

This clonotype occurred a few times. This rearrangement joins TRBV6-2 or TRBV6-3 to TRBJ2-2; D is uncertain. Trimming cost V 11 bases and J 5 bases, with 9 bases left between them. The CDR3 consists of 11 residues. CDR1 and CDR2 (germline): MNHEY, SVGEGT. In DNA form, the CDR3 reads TGTGCCGGAAAAACGACCGGGGAGCTGTTTTTT. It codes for CAGKTTGELFF.

In nucleotides, the CDR3 is TGTGCCAGCAGCCCGGGACTAGCGGGAGAAAGATTGGATACGCAGTATTTT. This gives the protein CASSPGLAGERLDTQYF. The V gene is TRBV6-4, the J gene TRBJ2-3, with 14 bases that match TRBD2. The V segment lost 6 bases and the J segment 6 bases; nucleotides outside the gene matches: 11. This CDR3 spans 17 amino acids. Germline CDR1 MRHNA, CDR2 SNTAGT.

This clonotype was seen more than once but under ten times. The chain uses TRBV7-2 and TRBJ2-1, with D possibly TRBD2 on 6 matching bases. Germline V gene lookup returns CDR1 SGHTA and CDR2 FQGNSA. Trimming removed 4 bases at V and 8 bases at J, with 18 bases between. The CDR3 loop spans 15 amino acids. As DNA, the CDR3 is TGTGCCAGCAGCTATAGGGGAGGCCTAGGGGATGAGCAGTTCTTC. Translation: CASSYRGGLGDEQFF.

The CDR3 region is CSASGGTLYQETQYF. The CDR3 nucleotides read TGCAGTGCTTCGGGTGGGACCCTGTACCAAGAGACCCAGTACTTC. The J gene is TRBJ2-5, the V gene TRBV20-1; either TRBD1 or TRBD2 may supply D (5 bases each). Germline assignment: CDR1 DFQATT and CDR2 SNEGSKA (reference sequence). V gave up 5 bases and J gave up 0 bases, with 16 bases separating them. The CDR3 length is 15 residues.

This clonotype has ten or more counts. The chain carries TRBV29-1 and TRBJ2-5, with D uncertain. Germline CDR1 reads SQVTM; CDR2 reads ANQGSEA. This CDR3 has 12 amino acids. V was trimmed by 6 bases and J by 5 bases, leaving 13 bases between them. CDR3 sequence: CSVETYLETQYF. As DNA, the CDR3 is TGCAGCGTCGAGACTTATCTGGAGACCCAGTACTTC.